This T cell receptor (beta chain) originates from a study of cytomegalovirus exposure and HLA in healthy donors. Only in-frame clones appear in the TCRdb table, and some are missing; sequencing was by immunoSEQ multiplex PCR. The sample lists over 70,000 clones, approximately 94% occurring once. This clone was seen only once. V lost 1 base and J 10 bases, leaving 17 bases between the germline ends. Per the germline V gene, CDR1 is LGHNA and CDR2 is YSLEER. The CDR3 covers 16 residues. The sequence was collected from a woman aged 18-35 years in good health and CMV-seronegative. This rearrangement joins TRBV4-3 to TRBJ1-6, with D possibly matching TRBD1 (6 bases). Sequences were obtained from PBMCs. The CDR3 sequence: CASSQVGDPRGSPLHF. CDR3 sequence (DNA): TGCGCCAGCAGCCAAGTCGGGGACCCGAGGGGGTCACCCCTCCACTTT.